What follows are 8 T cell receptor beta chains derived from one specimen sequenced in a study of T cell responses to AZD1222 COVID-19 vaccine. The protocol was immunoSEQ multiplex PCR, while the TCRdb copy is restricted to in-frame clones and leaves out a portion. Of around 140,000 clones listed, approximately 93% were seen once; the top ten hold less than 15%. The sample here was peripheral blood, taken after recovery from COVID-19. Receptor source: an adult who had recovered from COVID-19.

The chain's CDR3 is CASSELGSNQPQHF. The CDR3 coding sequence is TGTGCCAGCAGTGAATTAGGCAGCAATCAGCCCCAGCATTTT. The chain couples TRBV6-1 to TRBJ1-5; D is uncertain. Trimming left V 2 bases short and J 1 base short, with 6 bases between. CDR1 is MNHNS and CDR2 is SASEGT in the germline V gene. CDR3 length: 14 amino acids.

This sequence joins TRBV12-5 and TRBJ2-1, with 7 bases identical to TRBD2. Germline trimming cut 3 bases from V and 8 bases from J; bases unmatched to any gene: 10. Germline values: CDR1 LGHNT, CDR2 FRNRAP. The CDR3 runs 15 residues. CDR3 amino acids: CASGLIPSGSDEQFF. DNA for the CDR3: TGTGCTAGTGGTTTAATTCCTAGCGGATCTGATGAGCAGTTCTTC.

The rearrangement uses TRBV28 and TRBJ2-7, with D uncertain. The CDR3 loop spans 14 amino acids. Trimming removed 3 bases from V and 2 bases from J, with 11 bases in between. The germline V gene encodes CDR1 MDHEN and CDR2 SYDVKM. The CDR3 is CASSLVRKTYEQYF. Here the CDR3 DNA reads TGTGCCAGCAGTTTGGTCAGGAAAACCTACGAGCAGTACTTC. The full variable domain, rest sourced from reference TRBV28 and TRBJ2-7, is DVKVTQSSRYLVKRTGEKVFLECVQDMDHENMFWYRQDPGLGLRLIYFSYDVKMKEKGDIPEGYSVSREKKERFSLILESASTNQTSMYLCASSLVRKTYEQYFGPGTRLTVT.

V gene TRBV12-3 or TRBV12-4 combines with J gene TRBJ2-7; 8 bases are a match to TRBD2. The CDR3 sequence is 13 residues long. The J segment lost 6 bases and the V segment lost 3 bases, leaving 4 bases of the junction unmatched. CDR3 in DNA: TGTGCCAGCAGTTTCGGGGGGGGAAGCGAGCAGTACTTC. Translated: CASSFGGGSEQYF.

The V gene is TRBV19, the J gene TRBJ2-2, with no clear D. Per the germline V gene, CDR1 is LNHDA and CDR2 is SQIVND (reference sequence). Between the trimmed V and J ends, which lost 5 bases and 0 bases, there was a span of 7 bases. The CDR3 totals 14 residues. The CDR3 here is CASSLRTNTGELFF. CDR3 nucleotides: TGTGCCAGTAGTTTAAGAACGAACACCGGGGAGCTGTTTTTT.

The chain joins TRBV2 to TRBJ1-6; the D gene is possibly TRBD1 (6 bases). CDR3 size: 15 residues. Germline-derived CDR1 and CDR2 are SNHLY and FYNNEI. V was trimmed by 11 bases and J by 0 bases, leaving 14 bases between them. The CDR3 spells CAGRQAGSYNSPLHF. The CDR3 DNA follows: TGTGCCGGTCGACAGGCTGGCTCCTATAATTCACCCCTCCACTTT.

The rearrangement uses TRBV7-8 and TRBJ2-7, with TRBD1 as a possible D gene (6 bases). The germline V and J ends were trimmed by 5 bases and 3 bases, with 14 bases remaining between them. The length of the CDR3 is 14 residues. CDR1 is SGHVS, CDR2 FQNEAQ, per germline. Written as DNA, the CDR3 is TGTGCCAGCAGCCCCCGCAGGGGCAGCTACGAGCAGTACTTC. This gives the protein CASSPRRGSYEQYF.

This clone was recorded only once. V and J are TRBV10-2 and TRBJ2-3, with D possibly being TRBD2 (6 bases). The V gene lost 10 bases and the J gene lost 0 bases, with 11 bases spanning the gap. Germline loops: CDR1 WSHSY, CDR2 SAAADI. CDR3 size: 13 residues. Here the CDR3 DNA reads TGCGCCACCCGGGAGCCCAGCACAGATACGCAGTATTTT. Translating it yields CATREPSTDTQYF.